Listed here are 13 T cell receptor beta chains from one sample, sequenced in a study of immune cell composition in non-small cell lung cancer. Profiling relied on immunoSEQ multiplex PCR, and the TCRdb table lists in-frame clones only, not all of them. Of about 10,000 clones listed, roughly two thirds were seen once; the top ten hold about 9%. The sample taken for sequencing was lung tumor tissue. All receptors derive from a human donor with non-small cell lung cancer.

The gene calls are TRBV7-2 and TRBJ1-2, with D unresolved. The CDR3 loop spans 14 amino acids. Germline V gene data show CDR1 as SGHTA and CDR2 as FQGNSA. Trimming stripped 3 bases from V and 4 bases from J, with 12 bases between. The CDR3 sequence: CASSFSRVFYGYTF. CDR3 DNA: TGTGCCAGCAGCTTCTCCAGAGTTTTCTATGGCTACACCTTC.

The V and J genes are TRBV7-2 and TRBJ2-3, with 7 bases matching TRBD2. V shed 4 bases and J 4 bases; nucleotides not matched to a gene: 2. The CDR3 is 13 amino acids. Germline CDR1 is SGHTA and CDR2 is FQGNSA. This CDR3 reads CASSSGGPDTQYF. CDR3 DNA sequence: TGTGCCAGCAGCTCGGGGGGTCCAGATACGCAGTATTTT.

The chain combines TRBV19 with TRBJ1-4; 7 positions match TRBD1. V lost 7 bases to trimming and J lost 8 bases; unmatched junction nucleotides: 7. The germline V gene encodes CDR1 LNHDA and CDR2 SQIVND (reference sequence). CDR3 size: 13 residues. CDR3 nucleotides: TGTGCCAGTAATGACAGGGCGAGGGAAAAACTGTTTTTT. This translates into CASNDRAREKLFF. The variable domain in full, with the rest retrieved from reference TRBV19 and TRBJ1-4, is DGGITQSPKYLFRKEGQNVTLSCEQNLNHDAMYWYRQDPGQGLRLIYYSQIVNDFQKGDIAEGYSVSREKKESFPLTVTSAQKNPTAFYLCASNDRAREKLFFGSGTQLSVL.

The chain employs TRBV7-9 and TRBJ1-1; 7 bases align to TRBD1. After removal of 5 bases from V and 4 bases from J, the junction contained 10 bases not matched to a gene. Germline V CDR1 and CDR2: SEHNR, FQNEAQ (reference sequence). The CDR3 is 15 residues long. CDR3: CASSENRGMGTEAFF. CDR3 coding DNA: TGTGCCAGCAGCGAAAACAGGGGAATGGGCACTGAAGCTTTCTTT.

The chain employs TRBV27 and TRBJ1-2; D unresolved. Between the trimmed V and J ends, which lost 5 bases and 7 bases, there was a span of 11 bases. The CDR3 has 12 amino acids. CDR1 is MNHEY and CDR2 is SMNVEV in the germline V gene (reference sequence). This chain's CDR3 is CASSNRDGGYTF. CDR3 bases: TGTGCCAGCAGTAACCGAGATGGTGGCTACACCTTC.

CDR3 loop: CASSIRGQGNNQPQHF. CDR3 in DNA: TGTGCCAGTAGTATTAGGGGACAGGGGAACAATCAGCCCCAGCATTTT. The chain combines TRBV19 with TRBJ1-5; the match to TRBD1 covers 10 bases. Unmatched junction bases numbered 5, after V lost 3 bases and J lost 3 bases. The CDR3 has 16 residues. Germline V gene lookup returns CDR1 LNHDA and CDR2 SQIVND (reference sequence).

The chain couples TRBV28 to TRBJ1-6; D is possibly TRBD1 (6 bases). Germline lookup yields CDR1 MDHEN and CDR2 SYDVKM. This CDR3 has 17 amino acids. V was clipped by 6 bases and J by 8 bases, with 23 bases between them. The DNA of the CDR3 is TGTGCCAGCAGCCTCAACGTCCAGGACAGCCTCTATTCACCCCTCCACTTT. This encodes CASSLNVQDSLYSPLHF.

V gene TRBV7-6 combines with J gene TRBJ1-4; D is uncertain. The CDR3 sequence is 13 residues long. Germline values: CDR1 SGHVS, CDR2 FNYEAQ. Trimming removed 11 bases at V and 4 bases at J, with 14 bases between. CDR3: CASRGGINEKLFF. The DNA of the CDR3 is TGTGCCTCACGAGGAGGGATTAATGAAAAACTGTTTTTT.

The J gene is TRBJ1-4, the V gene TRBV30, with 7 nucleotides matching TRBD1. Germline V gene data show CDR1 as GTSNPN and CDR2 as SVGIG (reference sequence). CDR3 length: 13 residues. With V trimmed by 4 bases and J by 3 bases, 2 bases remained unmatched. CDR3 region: CAWTGTANEKLFF. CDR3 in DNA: TGTGCCTGGACCGGGACAGCTAATGAAAAACTGTTTTTT.

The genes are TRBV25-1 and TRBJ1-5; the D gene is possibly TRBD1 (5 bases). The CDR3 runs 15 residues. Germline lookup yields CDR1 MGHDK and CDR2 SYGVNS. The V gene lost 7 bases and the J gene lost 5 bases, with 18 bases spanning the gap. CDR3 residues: CASILRDRVDQPQHF. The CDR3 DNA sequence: TGTGCCAGCATTCTCCGGGACCGGGTGGATCAGCCCCAGCATTTT.

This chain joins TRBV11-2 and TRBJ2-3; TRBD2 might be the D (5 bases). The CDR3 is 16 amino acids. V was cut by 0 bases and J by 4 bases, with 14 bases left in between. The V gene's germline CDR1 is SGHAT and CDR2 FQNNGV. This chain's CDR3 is CASSLEGRGLPDTQYF. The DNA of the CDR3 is TGTGCCAGCAGCTTAGAGGGTCGGGGTCTGCCAGATACGCAGTATTTT.

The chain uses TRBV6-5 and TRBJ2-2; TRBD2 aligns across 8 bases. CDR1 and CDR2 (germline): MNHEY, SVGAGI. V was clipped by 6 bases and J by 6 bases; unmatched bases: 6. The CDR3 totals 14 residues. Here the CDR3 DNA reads TGTGCCAGCAGGGCCAGCGGGGGTCCCGGGGAGCTGTTTTTT. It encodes CASRASGGPGELFF.

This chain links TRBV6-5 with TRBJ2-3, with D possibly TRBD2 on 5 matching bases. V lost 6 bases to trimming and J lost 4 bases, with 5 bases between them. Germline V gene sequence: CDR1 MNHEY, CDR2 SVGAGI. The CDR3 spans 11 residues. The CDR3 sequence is CASREADTQYF. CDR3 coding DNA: TGTGCCAGCAGGGAGGCAGATACGCAGTATTTT.